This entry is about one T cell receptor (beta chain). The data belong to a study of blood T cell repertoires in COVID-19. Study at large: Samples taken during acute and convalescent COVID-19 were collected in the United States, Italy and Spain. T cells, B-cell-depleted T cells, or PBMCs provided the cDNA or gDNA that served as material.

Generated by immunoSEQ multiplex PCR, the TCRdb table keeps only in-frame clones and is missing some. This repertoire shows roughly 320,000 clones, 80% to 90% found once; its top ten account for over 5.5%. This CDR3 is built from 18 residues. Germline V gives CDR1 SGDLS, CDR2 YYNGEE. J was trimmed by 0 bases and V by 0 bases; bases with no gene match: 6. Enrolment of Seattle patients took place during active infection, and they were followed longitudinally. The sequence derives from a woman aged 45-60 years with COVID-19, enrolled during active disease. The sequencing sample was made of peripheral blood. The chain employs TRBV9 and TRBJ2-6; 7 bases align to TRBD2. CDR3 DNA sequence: TGTGCCAGCAGCGTAGCTCTGGGAGGGGCCTCTGGGGCCAACGTCCTGACTTTC. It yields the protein CASSVALGGASGANVLTF.